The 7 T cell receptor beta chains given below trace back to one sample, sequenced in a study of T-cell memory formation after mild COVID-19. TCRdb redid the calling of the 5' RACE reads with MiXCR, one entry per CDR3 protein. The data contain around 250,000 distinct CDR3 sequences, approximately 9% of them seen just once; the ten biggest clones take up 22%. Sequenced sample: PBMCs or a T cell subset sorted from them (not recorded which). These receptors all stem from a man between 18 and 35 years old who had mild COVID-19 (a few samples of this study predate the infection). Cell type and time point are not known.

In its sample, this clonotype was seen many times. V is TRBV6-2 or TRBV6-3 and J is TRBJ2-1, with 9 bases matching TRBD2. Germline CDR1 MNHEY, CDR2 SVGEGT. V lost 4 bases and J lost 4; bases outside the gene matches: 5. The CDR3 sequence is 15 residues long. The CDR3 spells CASSSLAGRYNEQFF. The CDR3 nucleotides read TGTGCCAGCAGTTCTCTAGCGGGGAGGTACAATGAGCAGTTCTTC.

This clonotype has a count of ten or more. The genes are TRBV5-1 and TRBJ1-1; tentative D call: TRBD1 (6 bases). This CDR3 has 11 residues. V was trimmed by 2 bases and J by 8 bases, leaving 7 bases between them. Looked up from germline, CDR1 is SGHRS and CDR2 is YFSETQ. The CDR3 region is CASSFRGEAFF. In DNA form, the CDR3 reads TGCGCCAGCAGCTTCAGGGGAGAAGCTTTCTTT.

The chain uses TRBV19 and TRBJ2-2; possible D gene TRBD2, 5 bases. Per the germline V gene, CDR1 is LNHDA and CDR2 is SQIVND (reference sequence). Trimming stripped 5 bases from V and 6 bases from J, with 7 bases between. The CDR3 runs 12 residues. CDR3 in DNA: TGTGCCAGTAGTGATAGCGCCGGGGAGCTGTTTTTT. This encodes CASSDSAGELFF.

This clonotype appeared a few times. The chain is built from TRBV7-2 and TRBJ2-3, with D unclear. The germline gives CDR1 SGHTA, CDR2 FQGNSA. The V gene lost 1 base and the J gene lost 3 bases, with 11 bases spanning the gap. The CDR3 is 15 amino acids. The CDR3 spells CASSLGGSGTDTQYF. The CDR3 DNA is TGTGCCAGCAGCTTAGGGGGAAGTGGGACAGATACGCAGTATTTT. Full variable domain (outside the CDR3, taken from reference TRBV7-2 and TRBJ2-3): GAGVSQSPSNKVTEKGKDVELRCDPISGHTALYWYRQSLGQGLEFLIYFQGNSAPDKSGLPSDRFSAERTGGSVSTLTIQRTQQEDSAVYLCASSLGGSGTDTQYFGPGTRLTVL.

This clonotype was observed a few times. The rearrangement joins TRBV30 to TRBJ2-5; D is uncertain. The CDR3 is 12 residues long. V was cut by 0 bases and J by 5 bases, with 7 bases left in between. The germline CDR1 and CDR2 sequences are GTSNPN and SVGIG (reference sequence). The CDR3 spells CAWSVHGETQYF. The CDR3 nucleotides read TGTGCCTGGAGTGTTCATGGGGAGACCCAGTACTTC.

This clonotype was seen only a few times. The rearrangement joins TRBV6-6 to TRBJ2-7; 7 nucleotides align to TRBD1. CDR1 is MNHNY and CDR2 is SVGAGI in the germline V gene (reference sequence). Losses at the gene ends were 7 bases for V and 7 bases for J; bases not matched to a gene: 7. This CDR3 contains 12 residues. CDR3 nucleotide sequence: TGTGCCAGCAACGACAGGGTGGGGGAGCAGTACTTC. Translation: CASNDRVGEQYF.

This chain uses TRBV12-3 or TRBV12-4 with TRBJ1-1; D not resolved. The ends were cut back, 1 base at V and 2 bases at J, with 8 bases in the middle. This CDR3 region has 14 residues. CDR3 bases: TGTGCCAGCAGTTTAGTCCGCGGAAACACTGAAGCTTTCTTT. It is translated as CASSLVRGNTEAFF.